This is a list of T cell receptor beta chains from one sample in a study of regulatory T cells in long-lasting Graves disease. TCRdb ran MiXCR on the multiplex PCR reads and lists one entry per CDR3 protein. The table records approximately 350,000 distinct CDR3 sequences, approximately 16% of them present only once. These data were also reused for a study on T cells in Graves' hyperthyroidism and ophthalmopathy.

Sequenced material: peripheral blood mononuclear cells (PBMCs), taken at new diagnosis, from a patient treated with antithyroid drugs. The receptor set was obtained from a man aged 35 to 55 with Graves disease. Each CDR3 is given with its conserved first and last residue. A D gene is named only where the DNA matches it firmly. Clone size, where shown, is once, few, many, or a class for clones that have expanded.

abundance: many; d_gene: TRBD2; v_gene: TRBV28; j_gene: TRBJ2-3; CDR3nt: TGTGCCAGCAGCACCGGGACTAGCTTCACAGATACGCAGTATTTT; CDR3aa: CASSTGTSFTDTQYF
abundance: few; d_gene: .; v_gene: TRBV3-1; j_gene: TRBJ2-5; CDR3nt: TGTGCCAGCAGCCAGATGGGGATGGAGACCCAGTACTTC; CDR3aa: CASSQMGMETQYF
abundance: many; d_gene: .; v_gene: TRBV3-1; j_gene: TRBJ2-3; CDR3nt: TGTGCCAGCAGCCAAGGGACGGGGAGCACAGATACGCAGTATTTT; CDR3aa: CASSQGTGSTDTQYF
abundance: many; d_gene: .; v_gene: TRBV2; j_gene: TRBJ1-5; CDR3nt: TGTGCCAGCAACCTAAACAGGGCCTCTTATCAGCCCCAGCATTTT; CDR3aa: CASNLNRASYQPQHF
abundance: many; d_gene: .; v_gene: TRBV5-1; j_gene: TRBJ2-3; CDR3nt: TGTGCCAGCAGTTTTGATAGGGGAGCAGATACGCAGTATTTT; CDR3aa: CASSFDRGADTQYF
abundance: many; d_gene: TRBD2; v_gene: TRBV30; j_gene: TRBJ2-3; CDR3nt: TGTGCCTGGAATCTAGCGGGGGGGCGAGCAGATACGCAGTATTTT; CDR3aa: CAWNLAGGRADTQYF
abundance: many; d_gene: .; v_gene: TRBV2; j_gene: TRBJ1-1; CDR3nt: TGTGCCAGCAGTGAAGGTCGGGGGCGATACACTGAAGCTTTCTTT; CDR3aa: CASSEGRGRYTEAFF
abundance: few; d_gene: .; v_gene: TRBV11-2; j_gene: TRBJ2-5; CDR3nt: TGTGCCAGCAGCGTAGGATGGACCCCGGAGACCCAGTACTTC; CDR3aa: CASSVGWTPETQYF
abundance: few; d_gene: TRBD1; v_gene: TRBV7-3; j_gene: TRBJ2-1; CDR3nt: TGTGCCAGCAGCTTGCGACAGGGGCTCAGCAATGAGCAGTTCTTC; CDR3aa: CASSLRQGLSNEQFF
abundance: few; d_gene: .; v_gene: TRBV28; j_gene: TRBJ2-3; CDR3nt: TGTGCCAGCAGTGTATTGCCGGGGGAAACAGATACGCAGTATTTT; CDR3aa: CASSVLPGETDTQYF
abundance: .; d_gene: TRBD1; v_gene: TRBV12-3/TRBV12-4; j_gene: TRBJ2-7; CDR3nt: TGTGCCAGCAATCTAGACGGACAGGGACCCTACGAGCAGTACTTC; CDR3aa: CASNLDGQGPYEQYF
abundance: many; d_gene: .; v_gene: TRBV2; j_gene: TRBJ2-7; CDR3nt: TGTGCCAGCAGTGCGGCCGGGCTAGCCATCTCCTACGAGCAGTACTTC; CDR3aa: CASSAAGLAISYEQYF
abundance: many; d_gene: .; v_gene: TRBV5-1; j_gene: TRBJ1-2; CDR3nt: TGTGCCAGCAGCTTGGTTAGCCAAAACTATGGCTACACCTTC; CDR3aa: CASSLVSQNYGYTF
abundance: many; d_gene: .; v_gene: TRBV6-1; j_gene: TRBJ2-3; CDR3nt: TGTGCCAGCAGCTGGACAGACGATACGCAGTATTTT; CDR3aa: CASSWTDDTQYF
abundance: many; d_gene: .; v_gene: TRBV9; j_gene: TRBJ2-3; CDR3nt: TGTGCCAGCAGCGTAGCACAGGTCACAGATACGCAGTATTTT; CDR3aa: CASSVAQVTDTQYF
abundance: many; d_gene: .; v_gene: TRBV2; j_gene: TRBJ2-3; CDR3nt: TGTGCCAGCAGTGAATGGGAAAGCCGGCACGATACGCAGTATTTT; CDR3aa: CASSEWESRHDTQYF
abundance: many; d_gene: TRBD1; v_gene: TRBV19; j_gene: TRBJ2-7; CDR3nt: TGTGCCAGTAGATCAGACCCGGGACAGGGGGCGGACGAGCAGTACTTC; CDR3aa: CASRSDPGQGADEQYF
abundance: .; d_gene: .; v_gene: TRBV4-3; j_gene: TRBJ2-3; CDR3nt: TGCGCCAGCAGCCAAGGGGGCGGATTAAGGGATACGCAGTATTTT; CDR3aa: CASSQGGGLRDTQYF
abundance: many; d_gene: .; v_gene: TRBV28; j_gene: TRBJ1-2; CDR3nt: TGTGCCAGCAGTTTATACACGGCTGGCTACACCTTC; CDR3aa: CASSLYTAGYTF
abundance: .; d_gene: .; v_gene: TRBV11-2; j_gene: TRBJ2-1; CDR3nt: TGTGCCAGCAGCTTAGCACTGGAAGGTGAGCAGTTCTTC; CDR3aa: CASSLALEGEQFF
abundance: many; d_gene: .; v_gene: TRBV2; j_gene: TRBJ2-7; CDR3nt: TGTGCCAGCAGTCGGGGGTTAAACTACGAGCAGTACTTC; CDR3aa: CASSRGLNYEQYF
abundance: many; d_gene: TRBD1; v_gene: TRBV5-1; j_gene: TRBJ1-1; CDR3nt: TGCGCCAGCAGCCGGGGACAGACTGCGTATTTGAACACTGAAGCTTTCTTT; CDR3aa: CASSRGQTAYLNTEAFF
abundance: many; d_gene: TRBD2; v_gene: TRBV11-3; j_gene: TRBJ2-1; CDR3nt: TGTGCCAGCAGCTCCCGTGGTAGCGGGGGGCCTGGGGTTTACAATGAGCAGTTCTTC; CDR3aa: CASSSRGSGGPGVYNEQFF
abundance: many; d_gene: TRBD1; v_gene: TRBV2; j_gene: TRBJ1-2; CDR3nt: TGTGCCAGCAGGGGTCGACAGGGGGCTTACTATGGCTACACCTTC; CDR3aa: CASRGRQGAYYGYTF
abundance: many; d_gene: .; v_gene: TRBV27; j_gene: TRBJ1-2; CDR3nt: TGTGCCAGCAGTTTATCAGACGTCTTGGGAGGCTACACCTTC; CDR3aa: CASSLSDVLGGYTF
abundance: few; d_gene: TRBD1; v_gene: TRBV5-1; j_gene: TRBJ1-4; CDR3nt: TGCGCCAGCAGCTCGTACCGATCGGGACAGTCTAATGAAAAACTGTTTTTT; CDR3aa: CASSSYRSGQSNEKLFF